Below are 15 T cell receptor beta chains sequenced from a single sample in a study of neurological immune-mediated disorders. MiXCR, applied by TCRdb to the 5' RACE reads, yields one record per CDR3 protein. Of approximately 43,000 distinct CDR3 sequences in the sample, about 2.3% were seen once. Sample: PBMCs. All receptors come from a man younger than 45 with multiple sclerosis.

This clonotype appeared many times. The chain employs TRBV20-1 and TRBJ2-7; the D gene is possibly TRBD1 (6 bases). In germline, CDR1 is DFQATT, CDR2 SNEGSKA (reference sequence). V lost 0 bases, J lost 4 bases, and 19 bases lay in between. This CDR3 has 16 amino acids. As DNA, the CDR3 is TGCAGTGCTAGAGATTCTCAGGGCGGCAGGGGTTACGAGCAGTACTTC. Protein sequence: CSARDSQGGRGYEQYF.

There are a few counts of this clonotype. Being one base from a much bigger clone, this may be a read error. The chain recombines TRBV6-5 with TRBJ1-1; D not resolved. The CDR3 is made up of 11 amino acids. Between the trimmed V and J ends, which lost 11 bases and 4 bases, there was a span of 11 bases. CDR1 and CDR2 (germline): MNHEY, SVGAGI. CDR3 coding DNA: TGTGCCGTTAACAGTTCCACTGAAGCTTTCTTT. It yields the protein CAVNSSTEAFF.

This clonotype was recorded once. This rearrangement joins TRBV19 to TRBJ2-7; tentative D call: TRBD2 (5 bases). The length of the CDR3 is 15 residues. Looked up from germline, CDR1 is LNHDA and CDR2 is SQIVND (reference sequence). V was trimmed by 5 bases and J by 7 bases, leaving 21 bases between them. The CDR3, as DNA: TGTGCCAGTAGTGAAGCCCACAGCGGACGAGGGGAGCAGTACTTC. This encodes CASSEAHSGRGEQYF.

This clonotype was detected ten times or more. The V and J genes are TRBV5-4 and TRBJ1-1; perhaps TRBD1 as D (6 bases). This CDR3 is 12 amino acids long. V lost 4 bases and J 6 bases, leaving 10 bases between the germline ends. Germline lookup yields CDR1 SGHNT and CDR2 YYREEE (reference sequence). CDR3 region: CASSPQGSEAFF. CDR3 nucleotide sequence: TGTGCCAGCAGCCCCCAGGGGTCTGAAGCTTTCTTT.

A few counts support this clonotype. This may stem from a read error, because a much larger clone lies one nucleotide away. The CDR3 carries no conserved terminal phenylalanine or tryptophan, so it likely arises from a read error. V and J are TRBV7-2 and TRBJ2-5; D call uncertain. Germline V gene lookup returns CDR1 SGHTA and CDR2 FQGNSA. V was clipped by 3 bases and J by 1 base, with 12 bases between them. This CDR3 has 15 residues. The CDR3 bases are TGTGCCAGCAGCTTTCTAAAAGGTCGCCAAGAGACCCAGTACTGC. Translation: CASSFLKGRQETQYC.

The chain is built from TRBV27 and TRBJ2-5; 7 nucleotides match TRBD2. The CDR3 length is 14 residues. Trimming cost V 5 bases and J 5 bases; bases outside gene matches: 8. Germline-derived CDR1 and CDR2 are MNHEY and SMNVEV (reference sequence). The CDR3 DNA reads TGTGCCAGCAGTCCTCCCGGGGGGTGGGAGACCCAGTACTTC. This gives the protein CASSPPGGWETQYF.

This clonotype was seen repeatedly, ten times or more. The DNA of the CDR3 is TGCAGTGCTAGAGTTAGCGGTTCACCCCTCCACTTT. Residues: CSARVSGSPLHF. J is TRBJ1-6 and V is TRBV20-1; D gene ambiguous. The CDR3 has 12 residues. V was cut by 1 base and J by 9 bases, with 7 bases left in between. CDR1 and CDR2 from the germline V gene are DFQATT and SNEGSKA (reference sequence).

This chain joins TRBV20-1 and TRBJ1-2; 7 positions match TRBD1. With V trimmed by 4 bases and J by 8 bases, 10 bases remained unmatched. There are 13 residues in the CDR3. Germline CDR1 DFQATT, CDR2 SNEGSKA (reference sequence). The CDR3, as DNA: TGCAGTGCTACCCCCGACAGGGCGGGCGGCTACACCTTC. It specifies CSATPDRAGGYTF.

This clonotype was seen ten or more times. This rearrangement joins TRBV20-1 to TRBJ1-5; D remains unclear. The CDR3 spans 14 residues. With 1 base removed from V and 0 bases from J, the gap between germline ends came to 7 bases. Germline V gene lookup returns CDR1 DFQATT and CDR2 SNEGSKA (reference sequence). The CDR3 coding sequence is TGCAGTGCTAGAGGTAGCAATAGCAATCAGCCCCAGCATTTT. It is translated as CSARGSNSNQPQHF.

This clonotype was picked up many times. Here the CDR3 DNA reads TGTGCCAGCACCGTCGGATCCGGGGAGCTGTTTTTT. Protein product: CASTVGSGELFF. The chain uses TRBV5-8 and TRBJ2-2, with unresolved D. The germline CDR1 and CDR2 sequences are SGHTS and YDEGEE. There are 12 residues in the CDR3. V dropped 6 bases and J dropped 6 bases, with 9 bases sitting between them.

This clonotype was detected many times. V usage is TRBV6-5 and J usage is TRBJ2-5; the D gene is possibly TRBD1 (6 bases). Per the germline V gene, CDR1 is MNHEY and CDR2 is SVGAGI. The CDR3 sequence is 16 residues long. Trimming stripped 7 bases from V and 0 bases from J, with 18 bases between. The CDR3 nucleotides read TGTGCCAGCACAGGGTATGGGGGCCCGAACCAAGAGACCCAGTACTTC. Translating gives CASTGYGGPNQETQYF.

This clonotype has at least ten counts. CDR3 sequence reads: CASSPGRRDEQYF. The CDR3 nucleotides are TGTGCCAGCAGCCCGGGGCGAAGAGACGAGCAGTACTTC. The genes are TRBV14 and TRBJ2-7; D possibly uses TRBD1 or TRBD2 (5 bases each). This CDR3 has 13 residues. V lost 4 bases and J 5 bases, leaving 12 bases between the germline ends. CDR1 SGHDN and CDR2 FVKESK come from the germline V gene.

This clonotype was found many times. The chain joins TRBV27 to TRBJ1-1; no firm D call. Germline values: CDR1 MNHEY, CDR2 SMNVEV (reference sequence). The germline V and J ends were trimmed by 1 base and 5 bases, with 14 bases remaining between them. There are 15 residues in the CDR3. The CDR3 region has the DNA TGTGCCAGCAGTTTATGGGAGGGAAAGAAGACTGAAGCTTTCTTT. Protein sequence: CASSLWEGKKTEAFF.

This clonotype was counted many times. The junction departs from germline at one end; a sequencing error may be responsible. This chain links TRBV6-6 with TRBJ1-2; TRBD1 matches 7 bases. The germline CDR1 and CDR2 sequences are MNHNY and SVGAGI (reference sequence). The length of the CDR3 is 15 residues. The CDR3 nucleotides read TGTGCCAGCAGTTACACATCTGGGACAGCCTATGACTACACCTTC. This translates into CASSYTSGTAYDYTF.

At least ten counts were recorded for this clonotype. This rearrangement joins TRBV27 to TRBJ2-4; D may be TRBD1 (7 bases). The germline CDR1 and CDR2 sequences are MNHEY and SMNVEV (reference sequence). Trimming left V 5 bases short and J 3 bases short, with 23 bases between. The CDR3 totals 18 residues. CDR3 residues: CASSLLSTGRFDKNIQYF. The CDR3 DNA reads TGTGCCAGCAGTCTATTATCGACAGGGAGGTTCGACAAAAACATTCAGTACTTC.